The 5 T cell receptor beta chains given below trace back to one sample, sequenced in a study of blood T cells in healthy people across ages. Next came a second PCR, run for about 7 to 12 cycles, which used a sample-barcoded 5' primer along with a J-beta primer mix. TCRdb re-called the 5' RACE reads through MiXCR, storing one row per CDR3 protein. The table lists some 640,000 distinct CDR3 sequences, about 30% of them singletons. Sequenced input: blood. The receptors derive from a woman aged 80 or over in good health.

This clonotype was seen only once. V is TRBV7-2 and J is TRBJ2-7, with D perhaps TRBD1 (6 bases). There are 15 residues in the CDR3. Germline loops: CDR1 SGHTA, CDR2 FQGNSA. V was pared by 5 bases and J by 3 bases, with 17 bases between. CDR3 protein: CASSALTGPNYEQYF. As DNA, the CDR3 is TGTGCCAGCAGCGCACTTACAGGGCCCAACTACGAGCAGTACTTC.

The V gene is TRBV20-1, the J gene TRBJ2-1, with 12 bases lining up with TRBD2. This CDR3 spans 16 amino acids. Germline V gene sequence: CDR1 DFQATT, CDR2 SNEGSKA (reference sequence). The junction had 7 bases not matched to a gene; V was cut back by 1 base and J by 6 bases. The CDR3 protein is CSARVASGRGGNEQFF. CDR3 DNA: TGCAGTGCTAGAGTGGCTAGCGGGAGGGGCGGCAATGAGCAGTTCTTC.

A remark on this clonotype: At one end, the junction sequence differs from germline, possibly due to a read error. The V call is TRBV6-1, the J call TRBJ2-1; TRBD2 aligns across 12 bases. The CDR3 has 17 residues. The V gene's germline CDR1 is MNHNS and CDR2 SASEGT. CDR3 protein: CGSTLAGGRGSYNEQFF. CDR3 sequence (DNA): TGTGGCAGCACCCTAGCGGGGGGGCGAGGCTCCTACAATGAGCAGTTCTTC.

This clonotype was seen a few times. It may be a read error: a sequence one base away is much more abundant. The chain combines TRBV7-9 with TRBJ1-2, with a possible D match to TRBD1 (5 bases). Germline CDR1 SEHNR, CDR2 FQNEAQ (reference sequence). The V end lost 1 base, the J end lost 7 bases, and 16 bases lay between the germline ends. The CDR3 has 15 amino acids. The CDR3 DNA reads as TGTGCCAGCAGCTTAGAAGGCGACAGAAGTAGTGGCTACACCTTC. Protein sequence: CASSLEGDRSSGYTF.

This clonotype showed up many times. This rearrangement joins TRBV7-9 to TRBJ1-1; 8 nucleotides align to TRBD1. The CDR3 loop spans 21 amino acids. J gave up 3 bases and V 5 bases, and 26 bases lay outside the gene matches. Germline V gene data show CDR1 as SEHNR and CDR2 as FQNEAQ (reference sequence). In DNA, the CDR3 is TGTGCCAGCAGCCCGGTGGCAGGGGGCTTTAATTGGAGCGCCAGGGACACTGAAGCTTTCTTT. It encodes CASSPVAGGFNWSARDTEAFF.